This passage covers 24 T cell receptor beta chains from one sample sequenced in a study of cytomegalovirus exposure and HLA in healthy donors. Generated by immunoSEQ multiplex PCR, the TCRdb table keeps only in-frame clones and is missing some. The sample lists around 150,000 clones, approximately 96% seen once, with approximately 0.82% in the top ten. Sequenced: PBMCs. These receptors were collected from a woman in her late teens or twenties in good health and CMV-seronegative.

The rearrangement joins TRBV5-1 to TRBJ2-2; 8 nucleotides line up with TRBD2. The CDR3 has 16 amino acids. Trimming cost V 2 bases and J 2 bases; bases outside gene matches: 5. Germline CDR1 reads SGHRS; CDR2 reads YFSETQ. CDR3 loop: CASSFLAGGNTGELFF. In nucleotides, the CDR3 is TGCGCCAGCAGCTTTCTGGCGGGGGGAAACACCGGGGAGCTGTTTTTT.

CDR3 residues: CASSQDKAYGYTF. The CDR3 region has the DNA TGTGCCAGCAGCCAGGACAAAGCGTATGGCTACACCTTC. The V gene is TRBV7-9, the J gene TRBJ1-2; weak D call: TRBD1 (5 bases). The CDR3 loop spans 13 amino acids. The germline CDR1 and CDR2 sequences are SEHNR and FQNEAQ (reference sequence). Trimming took 5 bases from V and 5 from J, leaving 12 bases between them.

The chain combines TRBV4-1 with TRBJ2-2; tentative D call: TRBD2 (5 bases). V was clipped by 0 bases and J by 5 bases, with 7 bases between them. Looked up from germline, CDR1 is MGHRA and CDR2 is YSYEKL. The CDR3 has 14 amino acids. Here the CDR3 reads CASSQDTGTGELFF. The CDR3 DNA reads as TGCGCCAGCAGCCAAGATACGGGGACCGGGGAGCTGTTTTTT.

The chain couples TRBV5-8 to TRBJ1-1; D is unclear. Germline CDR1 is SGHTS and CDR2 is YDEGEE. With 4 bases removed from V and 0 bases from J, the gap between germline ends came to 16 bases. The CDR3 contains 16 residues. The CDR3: CASSLDSGSMNTEAFF. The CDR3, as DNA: TGTGCCAGCAGCCTTGACTCGGGGTCCATGAACACTGAAGCTTTCTTT.

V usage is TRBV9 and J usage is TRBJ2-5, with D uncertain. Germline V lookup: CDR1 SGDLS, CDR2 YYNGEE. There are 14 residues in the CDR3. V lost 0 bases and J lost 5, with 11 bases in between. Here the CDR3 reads CASSVGSPPETQYF. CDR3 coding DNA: TGTGCCAGCAGCGTAGGGAGTCCACCGGAGACCCAGTACTTC.

As DNA, the CDR3 is TGCAGCGTCGTGCTCCCCAGGGGGCTGAACACTGAAGCTTTCTTT. Its protein product is CSVVLPRGLNTEAFF. The V and J genes are TRBV29-1 and TRBJ1-1; 8 bases fit TRBD1. CDR3 size: 15 residues. Germline V CDR1 and CDR2: SQVTM, ANQGSEA. The ends lost 6 bases at V and 0 bases at J; junction bases unmatched: 9.

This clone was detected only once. The CDR3 loop is CATSRDRLNQPQHF. CDR3 nucleotide sequence: TGTGCCACCAGCAGGGACAGACTAAATCAGCCCCAGCATTTT. The V gene is TRBV15, the J gene TRBJ1-5; tentatively, D is TRBD1 (6 bases). The CDR3 loop spans 14 amino acids. The germline V gene has CDR1 LNHNV and CDR2 YYDKDF (reference sequence). Trimming took off 3 bases at V and 4 bases at J, with 10 bases between the two ends. Supplemented by reference TRBV15 and TRBJ1-5, the full variable domain reads DAMVIQNPRYQVTQFGKPVTLSCSQTLNHNVMYWYQQKSSQAPKLLFHYYDKDFNNEADTPDNFQSRRPNTSFCFLDIRSPGLGDTAMYLCATSRDRLNQPQHFGDGTRLSIL.

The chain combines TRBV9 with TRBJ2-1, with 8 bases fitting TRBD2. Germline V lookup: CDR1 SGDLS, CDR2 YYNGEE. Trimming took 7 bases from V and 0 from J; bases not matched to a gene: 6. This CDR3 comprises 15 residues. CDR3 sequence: CASRPSGGSYNEQFF. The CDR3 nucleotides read TGTGCCAGCCGTCCCAGCGGGGGCTCCTACAATGAGCAGTTCTTC. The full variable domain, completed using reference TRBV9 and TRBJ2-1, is DSGVTQTPKHLITATGQRVTLRCSPRSGDLSVYWYQQSLDQGLQFLIQYYNGEERAKGNILERFSAQQFPDLHSELNLSSLELGDSALYFCASRPSGGSYNEQFFGPGTRLTVL.

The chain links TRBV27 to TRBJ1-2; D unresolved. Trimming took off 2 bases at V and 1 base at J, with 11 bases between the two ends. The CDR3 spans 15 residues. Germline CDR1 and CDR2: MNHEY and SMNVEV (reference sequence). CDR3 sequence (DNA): TGTGCCAGCAGTTTACGGGGAGGAAGTAACTATGGCTACACCTTC. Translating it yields CASSLRGGSNYGYTF.

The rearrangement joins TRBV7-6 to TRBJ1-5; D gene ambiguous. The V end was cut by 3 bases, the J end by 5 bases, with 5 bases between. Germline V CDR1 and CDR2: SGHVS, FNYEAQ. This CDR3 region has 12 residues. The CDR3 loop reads CASSFIDQPQHF. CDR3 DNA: TGTGCCAGCAGCTTTATAGATCAGCCCCAGCATTTT.

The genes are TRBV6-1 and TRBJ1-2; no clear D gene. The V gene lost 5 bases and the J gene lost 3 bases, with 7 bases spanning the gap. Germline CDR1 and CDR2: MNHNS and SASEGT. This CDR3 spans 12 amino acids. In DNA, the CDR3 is TGTGCCAGCAGTCAAACAGACTATGGCTACACCTTC. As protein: CASSQTDYGYTF.

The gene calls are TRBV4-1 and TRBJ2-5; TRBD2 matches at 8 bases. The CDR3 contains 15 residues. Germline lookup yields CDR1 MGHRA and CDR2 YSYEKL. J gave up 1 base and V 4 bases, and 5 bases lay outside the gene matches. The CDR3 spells CASSRGGGLQETQYF. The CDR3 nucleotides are TGCGCCAGCAGCCGTGGCGGGGGGCTCCAAGAGACCCAGTACTTC.

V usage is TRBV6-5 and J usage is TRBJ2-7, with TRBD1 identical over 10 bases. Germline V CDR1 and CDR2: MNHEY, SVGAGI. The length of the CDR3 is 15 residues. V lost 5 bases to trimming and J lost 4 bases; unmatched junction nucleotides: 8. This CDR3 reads CASSLGTGVRYEQYF. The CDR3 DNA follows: TGTGCCAGCAGTCTCGGGACAGGGGTAAGGTACGAGCAGTACTTC.

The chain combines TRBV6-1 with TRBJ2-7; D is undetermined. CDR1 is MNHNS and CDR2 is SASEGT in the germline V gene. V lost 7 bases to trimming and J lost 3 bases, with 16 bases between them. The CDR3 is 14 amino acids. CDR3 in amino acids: CASTSAHPGYEQYF. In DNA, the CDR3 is TGTGCCAGCACTTCGGCTCACCCGGGCTACGAGCAGTACTTC.

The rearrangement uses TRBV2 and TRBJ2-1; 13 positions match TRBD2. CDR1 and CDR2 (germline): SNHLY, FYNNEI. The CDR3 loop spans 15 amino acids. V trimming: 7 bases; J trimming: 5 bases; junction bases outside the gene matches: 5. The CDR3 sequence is CASTETSGGDNEQFF. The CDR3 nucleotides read TGTGCCAGCACCGAAACTAGCGGGGGGGACAATGAGCAGTTCTTC.

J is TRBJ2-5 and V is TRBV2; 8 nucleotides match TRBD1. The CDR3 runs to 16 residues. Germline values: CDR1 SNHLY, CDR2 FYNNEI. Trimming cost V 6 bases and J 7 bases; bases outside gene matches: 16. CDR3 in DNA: TGTGCCAGCAGGCCCGACAGGGGCCTACTGGATGGGACCCAGTACTTC. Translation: CASRPDRGLLDGTQYF. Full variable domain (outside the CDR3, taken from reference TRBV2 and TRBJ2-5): EPEVTQTPSHQVTQMGQEVILRCVPISNHLYFYWYRQILGQKVEFLVSFYNNEISEKSEIFDDQFSVERPDGSNFTLKIRSTKLEDSAMYFCASRPDRGLLDGTQYFGPGTRLLVL.

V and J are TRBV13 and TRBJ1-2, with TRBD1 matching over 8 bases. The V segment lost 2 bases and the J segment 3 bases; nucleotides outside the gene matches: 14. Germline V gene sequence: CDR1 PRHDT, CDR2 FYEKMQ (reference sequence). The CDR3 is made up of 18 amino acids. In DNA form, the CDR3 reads TGTGCCAGCAGCTTACGAGGTCGTACAGGGGGAAGCGACTATGGCTACACCTTC. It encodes CASSLRGRTGGSDYGYTF.

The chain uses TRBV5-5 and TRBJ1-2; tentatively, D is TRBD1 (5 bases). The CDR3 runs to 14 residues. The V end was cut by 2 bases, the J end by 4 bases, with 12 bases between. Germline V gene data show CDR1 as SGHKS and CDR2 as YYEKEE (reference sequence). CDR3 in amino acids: CASSFDGGGYGYTF. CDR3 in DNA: TGTGCCAGCAGCTTCGATGGGGGGGGCTATGGCTACACCTTC.

The CDR3 DNA sequence: TGTGCCAGCAGTTCCGGGACAGGGCTAACGCAGCCCCAGCATTTT. It yields the protein CASSSGTGLTQPQHF. The chain employs TRBV6-6 and TRBJ1-5; TRBD1 aligns across 9 bases. There are 15 residues in the CDR3. The ends lost 4 bases at V and 7 bases at J; junction bases unmatched: 8. The germline gives CDR1 MNHNY, CDR2 SVGAGI (reference sequence).

In DNA, the CDR3 is TGTGCCAGCAGCGCCCTAGCGGGGGGGCCGAACATTCAGTACTTC. This encodes CASSALAGGPNIQYF. This chain connects TRBV5-8 to TRBJ2-4, with 12 bases that match TRBD2. This CDR3 has 15 residues. Germline assignment: CDR1 SGHTS and CDR2 YDEGEE. The V and J ends lost 4 bases and 7 bases, in that order; junction bases with no gene match: 6.

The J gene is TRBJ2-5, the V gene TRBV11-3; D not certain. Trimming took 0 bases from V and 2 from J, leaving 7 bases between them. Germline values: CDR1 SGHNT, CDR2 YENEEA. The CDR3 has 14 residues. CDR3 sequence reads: CASSLEGRQETQYF. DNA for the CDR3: TGTGCCAGCAGCTTAGAAGGCAGGCAAGAGACCCAGTACTTC.

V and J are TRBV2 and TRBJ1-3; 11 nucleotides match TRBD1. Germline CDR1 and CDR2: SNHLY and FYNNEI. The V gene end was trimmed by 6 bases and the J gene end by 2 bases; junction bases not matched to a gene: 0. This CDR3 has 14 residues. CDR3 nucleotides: TGTGCCAGCAGGGACAGGGGGCCTGGAAACACCATATATTTT. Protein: CASRDRGPGNTIYF.

The CDR3 loop is CASSGGDLEAFF. CDR3 in DNA: TGTGCCAGCAGCGGGGGGGACCTTGAAGCTTTCTTT. The chain recombines TRBV5-4 with TRBJ1-1; TRBD1 might be the D (5 bases). The CDR3 runs 12 residues. Per the germline V gene, CDR1 is SGHNT and CDR2 is YYREEE (reference sequence). Trimming left V 4 bases short and J 7 bases short, with 11 bases between.

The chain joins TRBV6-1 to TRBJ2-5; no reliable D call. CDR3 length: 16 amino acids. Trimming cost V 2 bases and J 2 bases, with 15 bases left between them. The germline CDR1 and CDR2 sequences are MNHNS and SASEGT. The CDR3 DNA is TGTGCCAGCAGTGAACCCCCTCAACTTCTACAAGAGACCCAGTACTTC. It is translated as CASSEPPQLLQETQYF.